The T cell receptor (beta chain) under discussion was sequenced for a study of cytomegalovirus exposure and HLA in healthy donors. Worth noting for this clone: Its specificity is unknown.

The ends were cut back, 1 base at V and 4 bases at J, with 14 bases in the middle. CDR1 and CDR2 (germline): SGHNT, YENEEA. The CDR3 runs 16 residues. The donors were members of the validation cohort comprising over 100 subjects, separate from the roughly 670-subject first cohort. The assay was immunoSEQ multiplex PCR, and TCRdb's table has in-frame clones only and misses some. This sample has roughly 250,000 clones; 75% to 90% occur once, and the top ten carry around 1.2%. General study results and limits: Cytomegalovirus-associated status was assigned to about 170 TCR beta chains. A few of the chains that were CMV-associated were confirmed in vitro to be specific for CMV antigens.

The source is a woman aged 30 to 39 in good health and CMV-seropositive. The source material was PBMCs. The chain links TRBV11-3 to TRBJ1-5; the D is unclear. CDR3 sequence reads: CASSLGGGLSNQPQHF. Written as DNA, the CDR3 is TGTGCCAGCAGCTTAGGTGGCGGACTCTCTAATCAGCCCCAGCATTTT.